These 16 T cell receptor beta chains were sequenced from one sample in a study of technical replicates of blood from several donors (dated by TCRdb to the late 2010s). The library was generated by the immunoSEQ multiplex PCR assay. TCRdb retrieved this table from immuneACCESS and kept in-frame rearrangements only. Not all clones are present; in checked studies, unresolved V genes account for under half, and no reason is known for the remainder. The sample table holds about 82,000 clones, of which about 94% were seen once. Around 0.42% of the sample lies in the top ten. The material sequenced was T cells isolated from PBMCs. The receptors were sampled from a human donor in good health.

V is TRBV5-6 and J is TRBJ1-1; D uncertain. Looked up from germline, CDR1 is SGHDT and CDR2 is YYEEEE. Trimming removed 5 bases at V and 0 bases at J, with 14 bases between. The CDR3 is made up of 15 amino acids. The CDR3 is CASRREVIMNTEAFF. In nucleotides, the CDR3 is TGTGCCAGCAGACGGGAGGTGATCATGAACACTGAAGCTTTCTTT.

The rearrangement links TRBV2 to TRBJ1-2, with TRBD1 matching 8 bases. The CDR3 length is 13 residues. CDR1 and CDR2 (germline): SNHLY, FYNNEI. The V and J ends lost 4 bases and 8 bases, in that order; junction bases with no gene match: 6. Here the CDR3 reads CASSGTGPSGYTF. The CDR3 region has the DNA TGTGCCAGCAGTGGGACAGGGCCTAGCGGCTACACCTTC.

The CDR3 loop is CASSSQGTSNQPQHF. CDR3 bases: TGTGCCAGTAGTTCCCAGGGGACGAGCAATCAGCCCCAGCATTTT. The chain combines TRBV19 with TRBJ1-5; TRBD1 might be the D (6 bases). Germline CDR1 reads LNHDA; CDR2 reads SQIVND (reference sequence). The CDR3 has 15 residues. Trimming pared 5 bases from V and 1 base from J, leaving 12 bases between.

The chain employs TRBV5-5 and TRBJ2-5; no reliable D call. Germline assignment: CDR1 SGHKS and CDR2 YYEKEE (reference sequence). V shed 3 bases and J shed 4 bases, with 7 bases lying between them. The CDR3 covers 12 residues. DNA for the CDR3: TGTGCCAGCAGCTCAGTCCTAGAGACCCAGTACTTC. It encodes CASSSVLETQYF.

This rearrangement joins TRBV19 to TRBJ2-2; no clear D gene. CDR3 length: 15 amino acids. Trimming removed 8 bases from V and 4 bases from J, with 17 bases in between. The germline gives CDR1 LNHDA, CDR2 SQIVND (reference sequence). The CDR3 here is CASCKTPAGTGELFF. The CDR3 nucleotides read TGTGCCAGTTGTAAGACTCCGGCCGGCACCGGGGAGCTGTTTTTT.

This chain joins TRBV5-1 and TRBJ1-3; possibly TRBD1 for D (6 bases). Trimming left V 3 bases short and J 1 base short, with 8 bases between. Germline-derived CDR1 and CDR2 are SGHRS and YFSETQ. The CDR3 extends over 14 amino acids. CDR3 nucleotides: TGCGCCAGCAGCTCCACAGGGTCTGGAAACACCATATATTTT. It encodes CASSSTGSGNTIYF.

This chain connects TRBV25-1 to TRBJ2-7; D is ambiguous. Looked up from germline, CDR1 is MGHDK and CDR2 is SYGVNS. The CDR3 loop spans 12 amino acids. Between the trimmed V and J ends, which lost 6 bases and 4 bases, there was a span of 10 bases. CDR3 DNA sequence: TGTGCCAGCAGCCGCAGGTTTTACGAGCAGTACTTC. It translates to CASSRRFYEQYF.

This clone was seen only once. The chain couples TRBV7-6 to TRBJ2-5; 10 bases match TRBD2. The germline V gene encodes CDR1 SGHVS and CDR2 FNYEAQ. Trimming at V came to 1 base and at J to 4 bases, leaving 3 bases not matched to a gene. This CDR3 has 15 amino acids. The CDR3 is CASSLVAGGLETQYF. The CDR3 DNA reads TGTGCCAGCAGCTTAGTAGCGGGAGGTCTAGAGACCCAGTACTTC.

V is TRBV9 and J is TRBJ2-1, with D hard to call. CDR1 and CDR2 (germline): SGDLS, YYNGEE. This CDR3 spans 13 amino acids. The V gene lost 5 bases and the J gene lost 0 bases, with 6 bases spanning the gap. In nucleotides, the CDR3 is TGTGCCAGCAGTCTCAGCTCCTACAATGAGCAGTTCTTC. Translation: CASSLSSYNEQFF.

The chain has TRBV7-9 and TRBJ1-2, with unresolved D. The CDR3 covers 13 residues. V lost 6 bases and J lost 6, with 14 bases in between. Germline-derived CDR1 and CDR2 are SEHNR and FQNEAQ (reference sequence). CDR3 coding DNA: TGTGCCAGCAGGTGGGAGGGCTATGATGGCTACACCTTC. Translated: CASRWEGYDGYTF.

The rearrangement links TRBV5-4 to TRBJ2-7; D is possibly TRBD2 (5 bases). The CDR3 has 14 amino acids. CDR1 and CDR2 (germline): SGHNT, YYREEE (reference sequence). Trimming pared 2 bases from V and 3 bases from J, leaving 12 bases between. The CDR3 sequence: CASSFERKDYEQYF. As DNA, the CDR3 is TGTGCCAGCAGCTTCGAGCGGAAGGACTACGAGCAGTACTTC.

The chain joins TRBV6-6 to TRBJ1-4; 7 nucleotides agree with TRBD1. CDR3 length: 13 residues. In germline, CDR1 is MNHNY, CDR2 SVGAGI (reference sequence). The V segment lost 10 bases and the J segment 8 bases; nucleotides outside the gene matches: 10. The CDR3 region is CATYRGRSEKLFF. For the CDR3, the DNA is TGTGCCACCTACAGGGGTCGTTCCGAAAAACTGTTTTTT.

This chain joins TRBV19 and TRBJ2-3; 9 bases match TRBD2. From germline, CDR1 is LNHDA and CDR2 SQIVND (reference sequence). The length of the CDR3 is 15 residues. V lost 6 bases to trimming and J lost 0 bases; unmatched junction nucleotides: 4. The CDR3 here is CASSPSGTSTDTQYF. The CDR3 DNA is TGTGCCAGTAGCCCTAGCGGGACTAGCACAGATACGCAGTATTTT.

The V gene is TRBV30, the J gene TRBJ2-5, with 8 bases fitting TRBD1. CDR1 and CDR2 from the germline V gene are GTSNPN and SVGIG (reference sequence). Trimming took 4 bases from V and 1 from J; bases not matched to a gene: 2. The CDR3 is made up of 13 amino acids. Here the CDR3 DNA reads TGTGCCTGGAAAGGACAGGGCCAAGAGACCCAGTACTTC. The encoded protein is CAWKGQGQETQYF.

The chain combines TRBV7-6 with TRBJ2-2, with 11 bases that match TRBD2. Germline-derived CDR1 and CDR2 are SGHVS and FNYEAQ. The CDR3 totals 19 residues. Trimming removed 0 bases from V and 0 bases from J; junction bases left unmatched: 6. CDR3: CASSLAHLTSGTNTGELFF. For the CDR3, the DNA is TGTGCCAGCAGCTTAGCCCACTTGACTAGCGGGACGAACACCGGGGAGCTGTTTTTT. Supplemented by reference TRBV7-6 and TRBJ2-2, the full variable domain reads GAGVSQSPRYKVTKRGQDVALRCDPISGHVSLYWYRQALGQGPEFLTYFNYEAQQDKSGLPNDRFSAERPEGSISTLTIQRTEQRDSAMYRCASSLAHLTSGTNTGELFFGEGSRLTVL.

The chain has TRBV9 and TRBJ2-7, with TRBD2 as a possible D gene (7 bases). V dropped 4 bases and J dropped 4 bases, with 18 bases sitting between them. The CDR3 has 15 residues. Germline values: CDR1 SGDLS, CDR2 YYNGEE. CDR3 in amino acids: CASSPGGGVIYEQYF. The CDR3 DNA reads TGTGCCAGCAGCCCAGGAGGGGGGGTGATTTACGAGCAGTACTTC.